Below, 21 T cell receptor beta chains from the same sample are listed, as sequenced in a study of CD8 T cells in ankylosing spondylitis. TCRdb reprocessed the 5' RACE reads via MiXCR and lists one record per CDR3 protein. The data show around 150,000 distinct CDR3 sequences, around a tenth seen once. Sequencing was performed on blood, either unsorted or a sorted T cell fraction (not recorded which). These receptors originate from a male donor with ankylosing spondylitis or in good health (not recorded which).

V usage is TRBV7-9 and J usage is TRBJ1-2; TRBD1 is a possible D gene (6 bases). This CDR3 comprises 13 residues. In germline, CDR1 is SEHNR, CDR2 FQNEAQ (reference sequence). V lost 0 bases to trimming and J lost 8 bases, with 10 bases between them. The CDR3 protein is CASSLAGGGGYTF. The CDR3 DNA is TGTGCCAGCAGCTTAGCCGGCGGGGGCGGCTACACCTTC.

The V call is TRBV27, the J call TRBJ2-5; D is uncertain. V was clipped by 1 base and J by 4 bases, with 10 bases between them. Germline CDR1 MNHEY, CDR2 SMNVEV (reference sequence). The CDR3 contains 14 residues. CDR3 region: CASSLLNPGETQYF. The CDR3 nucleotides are TGTGCCAGCAGTTTATTGAATCCCGGAGAGACCCAGTACTTC.

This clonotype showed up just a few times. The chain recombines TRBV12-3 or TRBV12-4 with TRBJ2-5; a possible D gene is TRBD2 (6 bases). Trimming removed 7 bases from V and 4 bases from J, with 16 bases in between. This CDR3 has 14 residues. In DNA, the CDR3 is TGTGCCAGCACCCCGACTAGATCGGGAGAGACCCAGTACTTC. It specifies CASTPTRSGETQYF.

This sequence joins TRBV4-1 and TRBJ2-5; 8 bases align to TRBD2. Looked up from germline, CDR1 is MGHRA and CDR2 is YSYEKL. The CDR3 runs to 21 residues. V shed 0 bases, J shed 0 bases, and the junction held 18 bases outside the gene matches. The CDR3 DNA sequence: TGCGCCAGCAGCCAAGATTTTCGCCCATCGGGAGCGGGGGAGTACCAAGAGACCCAGTACTTC. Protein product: CASSQDFRPSGAGEYQETQYF.

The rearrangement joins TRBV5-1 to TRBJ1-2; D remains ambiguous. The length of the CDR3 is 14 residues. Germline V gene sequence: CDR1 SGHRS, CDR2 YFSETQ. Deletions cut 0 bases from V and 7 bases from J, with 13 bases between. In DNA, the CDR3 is TGCGCCAGCAGCTTGGCCGAGAGCAGAGGTGGCTACACCTTC. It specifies CASSLAESRGGYTF.

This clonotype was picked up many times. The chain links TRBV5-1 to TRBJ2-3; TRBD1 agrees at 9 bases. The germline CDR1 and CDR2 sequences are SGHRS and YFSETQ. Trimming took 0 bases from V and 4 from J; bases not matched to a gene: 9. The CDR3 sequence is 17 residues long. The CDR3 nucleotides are TGCGCCAGCAGCTTGGTTGAGACAGGGGGGCTATCAGATACGCAGTATTTT. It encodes CASSLVETGGLSDTQYF.

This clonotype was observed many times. CDR3 sequence: CSATMDSYGYTF. The CDR3 nucleotides read TGCAGTGCCACCATGGACTCCTATGGCTACACCTTC. J is TRBJ1-2 and V is TRBV20-1; no reliable D call. The germline CDR1 and CDR2 sequences are DFQATT and SNEGSKA (reference sequence). The V gene lost 6 bases and the J gene lost 4 bases, with 12 bases spanning the gap. CDR3 length equals 12 residues.

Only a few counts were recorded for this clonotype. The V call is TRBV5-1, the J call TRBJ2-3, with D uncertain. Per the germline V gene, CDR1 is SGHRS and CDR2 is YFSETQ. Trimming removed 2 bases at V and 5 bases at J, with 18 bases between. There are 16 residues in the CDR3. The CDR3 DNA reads TGCGCCAGCAGCTTCGAACTTCACCTAAGTGGAGATACGCAGTATTTT. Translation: CASSFELHLSGDTQYF. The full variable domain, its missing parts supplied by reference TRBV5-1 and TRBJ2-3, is KAGVTQTPRYLIKTRGQQVTLSCSPISGHRSVSWYQQTPGQGLQFLFEYFSETQRNKGNFPGRFSGRQFSNSRSEMNVSTLELGDSALYLCASSFELHLSGDTQYFGPGTRLTVL.

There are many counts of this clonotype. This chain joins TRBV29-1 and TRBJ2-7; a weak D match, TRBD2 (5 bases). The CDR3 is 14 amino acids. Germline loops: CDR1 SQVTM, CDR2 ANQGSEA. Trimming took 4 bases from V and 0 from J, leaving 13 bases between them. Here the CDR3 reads CSVVDWTSSYEQYF. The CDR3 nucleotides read TGCAGCGTTGTGGACTGGACGAGCTCCTACGAGCAGTACTTC.

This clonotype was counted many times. The CDR3 loop reads CVGGTHEQYF. In nucleotides, the CDR3 is TGTGTGGGCGGTACCCACGAGCAGTACTTC. The rearrangement joins TRBV6-1 to TRBJ2-7; D remains ambiguous. Germline loops: CDR1 MNHNS, CDR2 SASEGT. CDR3 length equals 10 residues.

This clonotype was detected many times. The CDR3 DNA is TGTGCCAGCAGTCCCCCGGAGGGACGCTACACCTTC. Its translation is CASSPPEGRYTF. V gene TRBV28 combines with J gene TRBJ1-2, with TRBD1 as a possible D gene (5 bases). This CDR3 is built from 12 residues. Trimming cost V 5 bases and J 9 bases, with 13 bases left between them. Germline CDR1 and CDR2: MDHEN and SYDVKM.

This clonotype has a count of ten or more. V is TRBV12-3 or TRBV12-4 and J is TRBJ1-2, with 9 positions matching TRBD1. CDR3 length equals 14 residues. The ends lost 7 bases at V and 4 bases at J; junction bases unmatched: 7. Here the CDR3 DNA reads TGTGCCAGCACCCCCACGGGACAGGGCTATGGCTACACCTTC. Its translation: CASTPTGQGYGYTF.

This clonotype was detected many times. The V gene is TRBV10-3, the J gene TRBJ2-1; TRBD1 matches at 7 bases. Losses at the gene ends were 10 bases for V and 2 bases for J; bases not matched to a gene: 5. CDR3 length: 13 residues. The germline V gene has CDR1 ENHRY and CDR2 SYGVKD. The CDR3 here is CANRDSTYNEQFF. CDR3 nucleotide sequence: TGTGCCAACCGGGACAGCACCTACAATGAGCAGTTCTTC.

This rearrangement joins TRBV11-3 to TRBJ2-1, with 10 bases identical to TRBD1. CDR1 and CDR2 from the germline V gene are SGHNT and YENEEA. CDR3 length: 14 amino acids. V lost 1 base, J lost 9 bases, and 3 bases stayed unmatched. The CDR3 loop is CASSLVTGGFEQFF. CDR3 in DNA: TGTGCCAGCAGCTTAGTGACAGGGGGCTTTGAGCAGTTCTTC. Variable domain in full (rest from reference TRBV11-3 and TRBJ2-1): EAGVVQSPRYKIIEKKQPVAFWCNPISGHNTLYWYLQNLGQGPELLIRYENEEAVDDSQLPKDRFSAERLKGVDSTLKIQPAELGDSAVYLCASSLVTGGFEQFFGPGTRLTVL.

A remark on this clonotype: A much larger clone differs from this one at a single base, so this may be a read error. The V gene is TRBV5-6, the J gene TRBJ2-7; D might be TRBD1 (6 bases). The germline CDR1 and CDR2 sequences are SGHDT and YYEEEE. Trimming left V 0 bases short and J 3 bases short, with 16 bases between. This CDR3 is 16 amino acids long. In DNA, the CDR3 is TGTGCCAGCAGCTTGGGGGGTCAGGGGCTTCTCTACGAGCAGTACTTC. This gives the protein CASSLGGQGLLYEQYF.

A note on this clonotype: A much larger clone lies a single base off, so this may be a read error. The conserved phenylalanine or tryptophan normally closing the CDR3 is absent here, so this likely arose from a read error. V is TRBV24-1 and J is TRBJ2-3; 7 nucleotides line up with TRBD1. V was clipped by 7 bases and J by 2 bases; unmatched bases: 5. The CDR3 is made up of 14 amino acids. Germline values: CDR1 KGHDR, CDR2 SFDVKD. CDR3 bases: TGTGCCACCAGCGCTACAGGGGCCACAGATACGCAGTATTTA. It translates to CATSATGATDTQYL.

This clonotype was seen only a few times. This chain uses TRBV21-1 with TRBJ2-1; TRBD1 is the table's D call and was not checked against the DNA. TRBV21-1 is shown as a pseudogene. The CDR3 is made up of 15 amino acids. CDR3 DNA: TGTGCCAGCAGTACCGGGGGCAGCTCCTACAATGAGCAGTTCTTC. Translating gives CASSTGGSSYNEQFF.

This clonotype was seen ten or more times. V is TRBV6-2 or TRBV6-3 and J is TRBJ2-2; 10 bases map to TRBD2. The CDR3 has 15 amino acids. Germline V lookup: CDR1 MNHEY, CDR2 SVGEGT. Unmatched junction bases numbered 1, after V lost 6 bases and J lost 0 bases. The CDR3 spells CASRGLAPNTGELFF. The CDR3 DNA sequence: TGTGCCAGCAGGGGACTAGCGCCGAACACCGGGGAGCTGTTTTTT.

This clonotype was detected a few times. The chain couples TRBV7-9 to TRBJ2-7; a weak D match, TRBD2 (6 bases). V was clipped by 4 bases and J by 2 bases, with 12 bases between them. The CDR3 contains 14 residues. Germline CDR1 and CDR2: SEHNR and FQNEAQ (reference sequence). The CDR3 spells CASSWDLSAYEQYF. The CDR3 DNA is TGTGCCAGCAGCTGGGACTTGTCGGCCTACGAGCAGTACTTC.

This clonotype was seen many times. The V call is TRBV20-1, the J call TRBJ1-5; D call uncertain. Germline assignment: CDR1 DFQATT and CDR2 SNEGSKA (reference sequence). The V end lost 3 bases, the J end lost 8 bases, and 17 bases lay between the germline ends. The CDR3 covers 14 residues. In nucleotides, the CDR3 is TGCAGTGCTAGCCCCCCGGGGAGGTCTAAGCCCCAGCATTTT. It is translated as CSASPPGRSKPQHF.

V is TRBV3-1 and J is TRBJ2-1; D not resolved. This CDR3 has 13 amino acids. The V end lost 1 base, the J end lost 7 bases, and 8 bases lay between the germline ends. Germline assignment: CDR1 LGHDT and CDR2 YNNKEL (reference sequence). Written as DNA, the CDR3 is TGTGCCAGCAGCCAAGTATTGGAAAATGAGCAGTTCTTC. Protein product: CASSQVLENEQFF.